These 20 T cell receptor beta chains came from one sample sequenced in a study of cytomegalovirus exposure and HLA in healthy donors. PCR primers comprised 60 Vbeta and 13 Jbeta primers. Sequencing used immunoSEQ multiplex PCR; TCRdb keeps in-frame clones, though not all of them. The table includes fewer than 200,000 clones, 75% to 85% detected once. Material: PBMCs. Source of these receptors: a man aged 50 to 59 in good health and CMV-seropositive.

The genes are TRBV5-1 and TRBJ1-2, with 7 bases that match TRBD1. The germline gives CDR1 SGHRS, CDR2 YFSETQ. This CDR3 spans 13 amino acids. Losses at the gene ends were 4 bases for V and 3 bases for J; bases not matched to a gene: 3. CDR3 DNA: TGCGCCAGCAGCCGAGGACAGGACTATGGCTACACCTTC. Translating it yields CASSRGQDYGYTF.

This clone appeared a single time. V gene TRBV5-4 combines with J gene TRBJ2-1, with 13 bases matching TRBD2. The trim removed 4 bases at V and 10 bases at J, leaving 2 bases unmatched. CDR3 length: 13 residues. The germline gives CDR1 SGHNT, CDR2 YYREEE (reference sequence). The chain's CDR3 is CASSGGLAGEQFF. The CDR3 DNA reads as TGTGCCAGCAGCGGGGGACTAGCGGGGGAGCAGTTCTTC.

The rearrangement links TRBV10-3 to TRBJ1-5; TRBD1 might be the D (5 bases). This CDR3 comprises 13 residues. Germline V lookup: CDR1 ENHRY, CDR2 SYGVKD. Trimming stripped 9 bases from V and 8 bases from J, with 17 bases between. The CDR3 spells CAIGTGPEEPQHF. The CDR3 DNA is TGTGCCATAGGGACTGGCCCGGAGGAGCCCCAGCATTTT.

The J gene is TRBJ1-1, the V gene TRBV29-1; weak D call: TRBD1 (5 bases). V was cut by 7 bases and J by 4 bases, with 22 bases left in between. Looked up from germline, CDR1 is SQVTM and CDR2 is ANQGSEA. This CDR3 is built from 15 residues. The CDR3 DNA reads TGCAGCGCAAATCTTATCGGGACTTACGTCACTGAAGCTTTCTTT. It is translated as CSANLIGTYVTEAFF. The variable domain in full, with the rest retrieved from reference TRBV29-1 and TRBJ1-1, is SAVISQKPSRDICQRGTSLTIQCQVDSQVTMMFWYRQQPGQSLTLIATANQGSEATYESGFVIDKFPISRPNLTFSTLTVSNMSPEDSSIYLCSANLIGTYVTEAFFGQGTRLTVV.

This chain joins TRBV30 and TRBJ2-5, with D possibly being TRBD2 (7 bases). Germline values: CDR1 GTSNPN, CDR2 SVGIG (reference sequence). The CDR3 covers 13 residues. The V end was cut by 1 base, the J end by 7 bases, with 13 bases between. CDR3 coding DNA: TGTGCCTGGAGTGCCAGGGGAGGGGGGACCCAGTACTTC. It encodes CAWSARGGGTQYF.

V and J are TRBV10-2 and TRBJ2-5; D is undetermined. V was clipped by 6 bases and J by 2 bases, with 7 bases between them. This CDR3 contains 12 residues. CDR1 is WSHSY and CDR2 is SAAADI in the germline V gene. The CDR3 sequence: CASRNRQETQYF. The CDR3 DNA follows: TGCGCCAGCAGGAACAGACAAGAGACCCAGTACTTC.

V usage is TRBV30 and J usage is TRBJ2-7, with 10 bases aligning to TRBD1. Germline lookup yields CDR1 GTSNPN and CDR2 SVGIG (reference sequence). The length of the CDR3 is 14 residues. J gave up 5 bases and V 5 bases, and 9 bases lay outside the gene matches. In nucleotides, the CDR3 is TGTGCCTGGCTCCGACAGGGGGCGCGCAACGAGCAGTACTTC. This encodes CAWLRQGARNEQYF.

This clone was counted many times. The chain uses TRBV7-9 and TRBJ2-7; 10 bases are shared with TRBD1. V trimming: 1 base; J trimming: 2 bases; junction bases outside the gene matches: 2. The CDR3 loop spans 15 amino acids. Germline lookup yields CDR1 SEHNR and CDR2 FQNEAQ (reference sequence). The CDR3 region is CASSLVGTGAYEQYF. In DNA, the CDR3 is TGTGCCAGCAGCTTAGTCGGGACAGGGGCCTACGAGCAGTACTTC. Using reference TRBV7-9 and TRBJ2-7 for the parts outside the CDR3, the full variable domain is DTGVSQNPRHKITKRGQNVTFRCDPISEHNRLYWYRQTLGQGPEFLTYFQNEAQLEKSRLLSDRFSAERPKGSFSTLEIQRTEQGDSAMYLCASSLVGTGAYEQYFGPGTRLTVT.

This clone turned up a few times. CDR3: CASSIGGTSGSYEQYF. Written as DNA, the CDR3 is TGTGCCAGTAGTATAGGGGGGACTAGCGGGAGCTACGAGCAGTACTTC. The gene calls are TRBV19 and TRBJ2-7; 14 nucleotides line up with TRBD2. The CDR3 extends over 16 amino acids. The germline CDR1 and CDR2 sequences are LNHDA and SQIVND (reference sequence). The V gene end was trimmed by 1 base and the J gene end by 3 bases; junction bases not matched to a gene: 2.

The chain couples TRBV4-3 to TRBJ1-1; TRBD1 agrees at 7 bases. The CDR3 has 13 amino acids. The junction had 2 bases not matched to a gene; V was cut back by 0 bases and J by 7 bases. CDR1 and CDR2 (germline): LGHNA, YSLEER. The CDR3 spells CASSQDGDSEAFF. The DNA for the CDR3 is TGCGCCAGCAGCCAAGATGGGGACAGTGAAGCTTTCTTT.

The chain couples TRBV7-9 to TRBJ1-3, with D perhaps matching TRBD1 (6 bases). In germline, CDR1 is SEHNR, CDR2 FQNEAQ (reference sequence). Trimming removed 0 bases at V and 4 bases at J, with 10 bases between. This CDR3 is 15 amino acids long. The CDR3 region is CASSLANRVGNTIYF. CDR3 sequence (DNA): TGTGCCAGCAGCTTAGCGAACAGGGTCGGAAACACCATATATTTT.

CDR3 protein: CASMVVQGGIETQYF. CDR3 sequence (DNA): TGTGCCAGCATGGTTGTACAGGGTGGGATCGAGACCCAGTACTTC. The J gene is TRBJ2-5, the V gene TRBV6-5, with D tentatively TRBD1 (6 bases). The ends were cut back, 7 bases at V and 5 bases at J, with 20 bases in the middle. The CDR3 runs 15 residues. Germline CDR1 is MNHEY and CDR2 is SVGAGI.

J is TRBJ1-1 and V is TRBV29-1, with D uncertain. CDR3 length equals 16 residues. Deletions cut 0 bases from V and 6 bases from J, with 20 bases between. Per germline, CDR1 SQVTM and CDR2 ANQGSEA. CDR3 sequence: CSVEDPYETVYPEAFF. In nucleotides, the CDR3 is TGCAGCGTTGAAGATCCATACGAAACAGTCTACCCTGAAGCTTTCTTT.

V and J are TRBV7-6 and TRBJ1-6; D is undetermined. The CDR3 sequence is 15 residues long. Deletions cut 4 bases from V and 0 bases from J, with 7 bases between. Looked up from germline, CDR1 is SGHVS and CDR2 is FNYEAQ. The CDR3 is CASSSASSYNSPLHF. The CDR3, as DNA: TGTGCCAGCAGCTCAGCCAGCTCCTATAATTCACCCCTCCACTTT.

The V call is TRBV7-6, the J call TRBJ1-1; D not certain. Trimming stripped 7 bases from V and 9 bases from J, with 12 bases between. Germline V gene sequence: CDR1 SGHVS, CDR2 FNYEAQ. The CDR3 is 11 amino acids. CDR3 DNA: TGTGCCAGCACCGAGGGTTCCAAAGCTTTCTTT. Translation gives CASTEGSKAFF. Using reference TRBV7-6 and TRBJ1-1 for the parts outside the CDR3, the full variable domain is GAGVSQSPRYKVTKRGQDVALRCDPISGHVSLYWYRQALGQGPEFLTYFNYEAQQDKSGLPNDRFSAERPEGSISTLTIQRTEQRDSAMYRCASTEGSKAFFGQGTRLTVV.

The V and J genes are TRBV19 and TRBJ1-5, with TRBD1 as a possible D gene (5 bases). The germline V gene has CDR1 LNHDA and CDR2 SQIVND (reference sequence). This CDR3 contains 16 residues. Trimming left V 4 bases short and J 0 bases short, with 13 bases between. CDR3 residues: CASSTGRQYSNQPQHF. The CDR3 DNA is TGTGCCAGTAGTACCGGGAGACAGTATAGCAATCAGCCCCAGCATTTT.

This chain connects TRBV18 to TRBJ1-4; TRBD1 matches at 7 bases. The germline V gene has CDR1 KGHSH and CDR2 LQKENI. After removal of 3 bases from V and 3 bases from J, the junction contained 4 bases not matched to a gene. This CDR3 spans 15 amino acids. CDR3 in amino acids: CASSPTGAPNEKLFF. The CDR3, as DNA: TGTGCCAGCTCACCCACAGGGGCCCCTAATGAAAAACTGTTTTTT.

The rearrangement joins TRBV7-9 to TRBJ1-2; 10 bases agree with TRBD1. J was trimmed by 13 bases and V by 4 bases; bases with no gene match: 6. The CDR3 has 12 residues. CDR1 is SEHNR, CDR2 FQNEAQ, per germline (reference sequence). The CDR3 bases are TGTGCCAGCAGCTACTTGGACAGGGGGGTCACCTTC. The encoded protein is CASSYLDRGVTF.

This clone was recorded a few times. The CDR3 is CATSRAGTKNYGYTF. Here the CDR3 DNA reads TGTGCCACCAGCAGGGCAGGGACTAAAAACTATGGCTACACCTTC. This sequence joins TRBV15 and TRBJ1-2; weak D call: TRBD1 (5 bases). CDR1 and CDR2 from the germline V gene are LNHNV and YYDKDF (reference sequence). Trimming stripped 3 bases from V and 2 bases from J, with 13 bases between. This CDR3 has 15 residues.

This chain connects TRBV9 to TRBJ2-7; TRBD1 matches at 10 bases. CDR1 and CDR2 from the germline V gene are SGDLS and YYNGEE. This CDR3 is 14 amino acids long. The J segment lost 7 bases and the V segment lost 6 bases, leaving 10 bases of the junction unmatched. For the CDR3, the DNA is TGTGCCAGCAACCTAGCCGGGACAGGGGTTGAGCAGTACTTC. Translated, it gives CASNLAGTGVEQYF.